This T cell receptor (beta chain) is from a study of cytomegalovirus exposure and HLA in healthy donors. About the research overall: Ancestry clustering placed 81% of under 450 genotyped donors in the Caucasian-associated cluster.

The PCR was carried out with 60 Vbeta primers and 13 Jbeta primers. Libraries were prepared by immunoSEQ multiplex PCR; TCRdb keeps only in-frame clonotypes and omits some of them. The sample gives about 140,000 clones, roughly 73% of which show up once; approximately 15% is in the top ten. Recording of this donor's CMV serostatus was not done. Of note for this clone: What it binds is not known.

Points from the study as a whole: CMV serostatus was the only recorded immune exposure for donors. Sequencing likely generated an artifact that appeared as a cluster of highly shared sequence variants.

CDR1 is ENHRY, CDR2 SYGVKD, per germline. The CDR3 length is 15 residues. V lost 2 bases to trimming and J lost 12 bases, with 20 bases between them. The sequenced material came from PBMCs. The receptor was derived from a human donor in good health. V usage is TRBV10-3 and J usage is TRBJ2-1, with D maybe TRBD1 (5 bases). The CDR3 DNA reads as TGTGCCATCAGTGAGGAGGCTTGGGGCGATTCCGCGCAGTTCTTC. Its protein is CAISEEAWGDSAQFF.